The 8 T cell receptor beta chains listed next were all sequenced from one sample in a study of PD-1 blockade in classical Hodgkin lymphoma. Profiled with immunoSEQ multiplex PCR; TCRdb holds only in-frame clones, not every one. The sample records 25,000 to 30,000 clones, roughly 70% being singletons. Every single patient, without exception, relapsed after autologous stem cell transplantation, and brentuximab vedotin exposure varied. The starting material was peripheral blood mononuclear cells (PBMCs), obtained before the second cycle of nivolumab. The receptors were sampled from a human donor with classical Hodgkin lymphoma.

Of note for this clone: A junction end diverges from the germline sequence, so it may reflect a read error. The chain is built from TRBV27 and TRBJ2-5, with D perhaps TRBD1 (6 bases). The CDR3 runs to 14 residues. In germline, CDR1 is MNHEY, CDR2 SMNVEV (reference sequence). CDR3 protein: CASSLSGRQGKKNF. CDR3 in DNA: TGTGCCAGCAGTTTATCGGGTAGGCAGGGGAAGAAAAACTTC.

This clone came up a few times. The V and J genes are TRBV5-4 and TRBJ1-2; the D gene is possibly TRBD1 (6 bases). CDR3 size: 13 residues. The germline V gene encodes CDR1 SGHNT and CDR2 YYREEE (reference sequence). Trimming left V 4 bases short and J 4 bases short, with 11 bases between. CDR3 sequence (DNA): TGTGCCAGCAGCCCTGGACAGATCTATGGCTACACCTTC. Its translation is CASSPGQIYGYTF.

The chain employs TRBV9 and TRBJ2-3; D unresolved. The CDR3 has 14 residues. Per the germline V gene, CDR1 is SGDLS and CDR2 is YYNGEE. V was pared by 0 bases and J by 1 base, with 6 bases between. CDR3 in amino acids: CASSVDFRTDTQYF. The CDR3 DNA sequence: TGTGCCAGCAGCGTAGATTTCCGCACAGATACGCAGTATTTT. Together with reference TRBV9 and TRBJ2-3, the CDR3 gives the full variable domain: DSGVTQTPKHLITATGQRVTLRCSPRSGDLSVYWYQQSLDQGLQFLIQYYNGEERAKGNILERFSAQQFPDLHSELNLSSLELGDSALYFCASSVDFRTDTQYFGPGTRLTVL.

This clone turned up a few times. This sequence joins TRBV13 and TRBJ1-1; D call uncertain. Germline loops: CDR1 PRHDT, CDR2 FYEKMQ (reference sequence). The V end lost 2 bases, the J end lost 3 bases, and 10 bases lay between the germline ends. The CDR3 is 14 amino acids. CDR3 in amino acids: CASSLITRDTEAFF. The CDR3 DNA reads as TGTGCCAGCAGCTTAATAACGCGGGACACTGAAGCTTTCTTT.

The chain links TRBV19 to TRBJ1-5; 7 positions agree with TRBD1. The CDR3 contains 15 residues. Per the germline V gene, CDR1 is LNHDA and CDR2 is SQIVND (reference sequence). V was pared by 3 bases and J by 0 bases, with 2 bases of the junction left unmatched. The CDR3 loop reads CASSIGTDSNQPQHF. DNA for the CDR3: TGTGCCAGTAGTATCGGGACAGATAGCAATCAGCCCCAGCATTTT.

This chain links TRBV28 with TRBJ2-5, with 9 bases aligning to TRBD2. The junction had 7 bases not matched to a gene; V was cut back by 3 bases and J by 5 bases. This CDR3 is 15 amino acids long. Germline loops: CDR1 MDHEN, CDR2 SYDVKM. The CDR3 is CASSFGLAGRETQYF. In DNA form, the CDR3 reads TGTGCCAGCAGTTTCGGGCTAGCGGGAAGGGAGACCCAGTACTTC.

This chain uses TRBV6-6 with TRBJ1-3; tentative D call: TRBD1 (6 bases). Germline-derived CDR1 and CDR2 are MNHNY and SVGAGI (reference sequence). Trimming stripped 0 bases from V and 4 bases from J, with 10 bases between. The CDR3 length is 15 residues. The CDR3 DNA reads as TGTGCCAGCAGTTACTCGCAGGGGCTAGGAAACACCATATATTTT. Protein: CASSYSQGLGNTIYF.

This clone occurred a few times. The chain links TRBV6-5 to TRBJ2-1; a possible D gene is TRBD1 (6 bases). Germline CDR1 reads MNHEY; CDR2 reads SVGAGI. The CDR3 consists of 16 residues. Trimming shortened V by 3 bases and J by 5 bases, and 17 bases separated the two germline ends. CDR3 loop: CASSYGQRLIDNEQFF. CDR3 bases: TGTGCCAGCAGTTATGGACAGCGCCTTATAGACAATGAGCAGTTCTTC.